The clone carrying this TCR beta chain was recorded a few times. Germline-derived CDR1 and CDR2 are MNHNS and SASEGT. This CDR3 is built from 14 residues. Trimming took 6 bases from V and 5 from J; bases not matched to a gene: 5. TCRdb reanalyzed the PCR reads via MiXCR. The repertoire holds roughly 8,000 clones, over 25% seen once, with roughly 10% in the top ten. The data were taken from a study of metastatic and nonmetastatic thyroid tumors. At the level of the study: Malignant thyroid and benign thyroid patients provided blood and tumor or nodule tissue whose repertoires were compared.

All patients were treatment-naive before thyroid surgery. J is TRBJ2-2 and V is TRBV6-1; 8 bases fit TRBD1. The sequence derives from a female donor with papillary thyroid cancer or a benign thyroid nodule (not recorded which). Some clones in this sample may be carry-over from other donors' samples. Material: tumor tissue. CDR3 region: CASRRDRLTGELFF. The CDR3 coding sequence is TGTGCCAGCAGGCGGGACAGGTTGACCGGGGAGCTGTTTTTT.